One and the same sample provided the 27 T cell receptor beta chains below, sequenced in a study of T cell responses to AZD1222 COVID-19 vaccine. Clones were sequenced by immunoSEQ multiplex PCR, and TCRdb holds only the in-frame ones, with some missing. Here the sample spans 180,000 or so clones, 90% to 95% being singletons. Sequenced here: peripheral blood, sampled 28 days after the second dose of the MenACWY control vaccine. All receptors come from an adult who received the MenACWY meningococcal vaccine as a control.

V usage is TRBV19 and J usage is TRBJ2-7; the D gene is possibly TRBD1 (6 bases). The CDR3 extends over 15 amino acids. Germline V gene lookup returns CDR1 LNHDA and CDR2 SQIVND (reference sequence). The germline V and J ends were trimmed by 5 bases and 3 bases, with 17 bases remaining between them. This CDR3 is CASSSQPGQIYEQYF. Here the CDR3 DNA reads TGTGCCAGTAGTTCGCAACCGGGACAAATCTACGAGCAGTACTTC.

The V and J genes are TRBV5-1 and TRBJ1-5, with D unclear. The germline CDR1 and CDR2 sequences are SGHRS and YFSETQ. The CDR3 sequence is 14 residues long. Deletions cut 5 bases from V and 4 bases from J, with 13 bases between. This chain's CDR3 is CASSQDGGNQPQHF. In DNA, the CDR3 is TGCGCCAGCAGTCAGGACGGCGGAAATCAGCCCCAGCATTTT.

This clone was found once. The V call is TRBV7-9, the J call TRBJ2-3; tentatively, D is TRBD1 or TRBD2 (5 bases each). Germline loops: CDR1 SEHNR, CDR2 FQNEAQ (reference sequence). V lost 0 bases, J lost 4 bases, and 11 bases lay in between. The CDR3 loop spans 15 amino acids. The CDR3 coding sequence is TGTGCCAGCAGCTTAGCGAGGGGTAACGCAGATACGCAGTATTTT. Protein sequence: CASSLARGNADTQYF. Based on the CDR3 plus reference TRBV7-9 and TRBJ2-3, the full variable domain is DTGVSQNPRHKITKRGQNVTFRCDPISEHNRLYWYRQTLGQGPEFLTYFQNEAQLEKSRLLSDRFSAERPKGSFSTLEIQRTEQGDSAMYLCASSLARGNADTQYFGPGTRLTVL.

The V call is TRBV9, the J call TRBJ1-1; D is undetermined. The ends were cut back, 4 bases at V and 2 bases at J, with 12 bases in the middle. Germline assignment: CDR1 SGDLS and CDR2 YYNGEE. The CDR3 loop spans 14 amino acids. The CDR3 spells CASSLLDGNTEAFF. The CDR3 DNA sequence: TGTGCCAGCAGCCTTCTGGACGGAAACACTGAAGCTTTCTTT.

This chain links TRBV28 with TRBJ2-7; TRBD2 is a possible D gene (5 bases). The length of the CDR3 is 16 residues. CDR1 is MDHEN, CDR2 SYDVKM, per germline. Trimming stripped 5 bases from V and 7 bases from J, with 24 bases between. For the CDR3, the DNA is TGTGCCAGCAGTGAAGGACCGGGTAGGGTAAGAGGGGAGCAGTACTTC. This gives the protein CASSEGPGRVRGEQYF.

V and J are TRBV28 and TRBJ1-1, with a possible D match to TRBD1 (6 bases). The CDR3 has 14 residues. Trimming took 4 bases from V and 0 from J, leaving 9 bases between them. Per germline, CDR1 MDHEN and CDR2 SYDVKM. CDR3: CASSSGQLNTEAFF. CDR3 DNA: TGTGCCAGCAGTTCGGGACAACTGAACACTGAAGCTTTCTTT.

The chain links TRBV27 to TRBJ1-5; possibly TRBD1 for D (5 bases). V lost 6 bases to trimming and J lost 3 bases, with 15 bases between them. The CDR3 has 15 amino acids. The germline gives CDR1 MNHEY, CDR2 SMNVEV (reference sequence). The CDR3 DNA reads TGTGCCAGCAGCCCAGGGAATGGGCACAATCAGCCCCAGCATTTT. Its translation: CASSPGNGHNQPQHF.

The V gene is TRBV30, the J gene TRBJ1-1; a weak D match, TRBD1 (5 bases). This CDR3 is 15 amino acids long. CDR1 is GTSNPN, CDR2 SVGIG, per germline (reference sequence). The V and J ends lost 4 bases and 5 bases respectively, with 20 bases between them. CDR3: CAWTSLGTPETEAFF. The CDR3 region has the DNA TGTGCCTGGACCTCCCTAGGGACGCCAGAAACTGAAGCTTTCTTT. Full variable domain (rest looked up from reference TRBV30 and TRBJ1-1): SQTIHQWPATLVQPVGSPLSLECTVEGTSNPNLYWYRQAAGRGLQLLFYSVGIGQISSEVPQNLSASRPQDRQFILSSKKLLLSDSGFYLCAWTSLGTPETEAFFGQGTRLTVV.

This clone has just a few counts. V gene TRBV19 combines with J gene TRBJ1-1, with D tentatively TRBD1 (5 bases). V was pared by 7 bases and J by 0 bases, with 12 bases between. This CDR3 contains 14 residues. Per the germline V gene, CDR1 is LNHDA and CDR2 is SQIVND (reference sequence). The CDR3 region has the DNA TGTGCCAGTACCTTGGACAACGTGAACACTGAAGCTTTCTTT. Its protein product is CASTLDNVNTEAFF.

This rearrangement joins TRBV6-6 to TRBJ2-7; D not certain. The V end was cut by 2 bases, the J end by 0 bases, with 2 bases between. This CDR3 contains 12 residues. CDR1 and CDR2 (germline): MNHNY, SVGAGI (reference sequence). The CDR3 protein is CASSYASYEQYF. The CDR3 nucleotides are TGTGCCAGCAGTTACGCCTCCTACGAGCAGTACTTC.

The chain joins TRBV7-3 to TRBJ2-1, with 7 positions matching TRBD1. V dropped 5 bases and J dropped 3; count of bases not matched to a gene: 7. Germline loops: CDR1 SGHTA, CDR2 FQGTGA. The CDR3 contains 15 residues. The CDR3 sequence is CASSHFAGGYNEQFF. In DNA form, the CDR3 reads TGTGCCAGCAGCCATTTCGCAGGGGGCTACAATGAGCAGTTCTTC.

This clone was seen just once. The chain is built from TRBV5-1 and TRBJ1-1; D perhaps matches TRBD1 (5 bases). Trimming stripped 0 bases from V and 4 bases from J, with 10 bases between. CDR1 SGHRS and CDR2 YFSETQ come from the germline V gene. The CDR3 spans 14 residues. In nucleotides, the CDR3 is TGCGCCAGCAGCTTGGCCCCAGGGAGCACTGAAGCTTTCTTT. This encodes CASSLAPGSTEAFF.

The chain carries TRBV11-2 and TRBJ1-1; weak D call: TRBD1 (6 bases). Trimming shortened V by 3 bases and J by 1 base, and 12 bases separated the two germline ends. Germline values: CDR1 SGHAT, CDR2 FQNNGV. The CDR3 is 15 amino acids. CDR3 in DNA: TGTGCCAGCAGCTTTCCGGGGGCCGCGAACACTGAAGCTTTCTTT. Amino acid sequence: CASSFPGAANTEAFF. The variable domain in full, with the rest retrieved from reference TRBV11-2 and TRBJ1-1, is EAGVAQSPRYKIIEKRQSVAFWCNPISGHATLYWYQQILGQGPKLLIQFQNNGVVDDSQLPKDRFSAERLKGVDSTLKIQPAKLEDSAVYLCASSFPGAANTEAFFGQGTRLTVV.

The chain joins TRBV3-1 (or the pseudogene TRBV3-2) to TRBJ2-1; 8 bases line up with TRBD1. Germline CDR1 reads LGHDT; CDR2 reads YNNKEL (reference sequence). The trim removed 4 bases at V and 7 bases at J, leaving 6 bases unmatched. The CDR3 runs 14 residues. CDR3 nucleotides: TGTGCCAGCAGCCGGCAGGGGGCAACAAATGAGCAGTTCTTC. Its protein product is CASSRQGATNEQFF.

J is TRBJ2-3 and V is TRBV29-1; D not certain. Germline-derived CDR1 and CDR2 are SQVTM and ANQGSEA. The CDR3 sequence is 13 residues long. Trimming took 4 bases from V and 2 from J, leaving 10 bases between them. CDR3 loop: CSVAKAPTDTQYF. For the CDR3, the DNA is TGCAGCGTTGCTAAGGCCCCCACAGATACGCAGTATTTT.

The chain couples TRBV27 to TRBJ1-4, with 8 bases matching TRBD1. V trimming: 6 bases; J trimming: 10 bases; junction bases outside the gene matches: 10. Germline V gene lookup returns CDR1 MNHEY and CDR2 SMNVEV (reference sequence). The CDR3 has 14 residues. CDR3 sequence: CASSPGQGSGKLFF. The CDR3 DNA reads as TGTGCCAGCAGCCCCGGACAGGGTAGCGGAAAACTGTTTTTT.

The chain links TRBV6-2 or TRBV6-3 to TRBJ2-3; 11 nucleotides agree with TRBD2. The CDR3 totals 17 residues. V lost 6 bases to trimming and J lost 5 bases; unmatched junction nucleotides: 13. CDR1 and CDR2 (germline): MNHEY, SVGEGT. The CDR3 loop reads CASSRSGTSGTRDTQYF. The CDR3 DNA reads as TGTGCCAGCAGCCGCAGTGGGACTAGCGGTACTCGAGATACGCAGTATTTT.

J is TRBJ2-3 and V is TRBV30, with a tentative D call TRBD2 (5 bases). CDR3 length: 12 residues. Trimming shortened V by 6 bases and J by 6 bases, and 13 bases separated the two germline ends. Per the germline V gene, CDR1 is GTSNPN and CDR2 is SVGIG (reference sequence). The DNA of the CDR3 is TGTGCCTGTAAGCTAGCATCGGATACGCAGTATTTT. Its protein is CACKLASDTQYF.

This chain joins TRBV13 and TRBJ1-1, with D uncertain. Trimming pared 0 bases from V and 0 bases from J, leaving 8 bases between. The CDR3 extends over 15 amino acids. Germline lookup yields CDR1 PRHDT and CDR2 FYEKMQ (reference sequence). The CDR3 spells CASSLGGVVNTEAFF. DNA for the CDR3: TGTGCCAGCAGCTTAGGGGGTGTGGTGAACACTGAAGCTTTCTTT.

The CDR3 sequence: CASSLFRDRGYFPFRQPQHF. CDR3 DNA sequence: TGTGCCAGCAGCTTATTTAGGGACAGGGGATATTTTCCCTTTCGGCAGCCCCAGCATTTT. The genes are TRBV6-9 and TRBJ1-5; 10 bases are shared with TRBD1. Per germline, CDR1 MNHGY and CDR2 SVAAGI. The ends lost 6 bases at V and 7 bases at J; junction bases unmatched: 24. The CDR3 is made up of 20 amino acids.

To note about this clone: This CDR3 is also generated by other DNA sequences in the sample. The chain joins TRBV12-3 or TRBV12-4 to TRBJ1-2; D remains unclear. Trimming took 1 base from V and 4 from J, leaving 1 base between them. The CDR3 spans 11 residues. This CDR3 reads CASSLGYGYTF. Here the CDR3 DNA reads TGTGCCAGCAGTTTAGGCTATGGCTACACCTTC.

The chain employs TRBV6-5 and TRBJ1-2, with D uncertain. The CDR3 contains 14 residues. The V gene's germline CDR1 is MNHEY and CDR2 SVGAGI. Trimming shortened V by 8 bases and J by 0 bases, and 13 bases separated the two germline ends. The CDR3 spells CASGRISANYGYTF. The CDR3 nucleotides are TGTGCCAGCGGAAGGATATCCGCTAACTATGGCTACACCTTC.

The gene calls are TRBV6-5 and TRBJ2-5; D might be TRBD1 (6 bases). Trimming removed 6 bases at V and 6 bases at J, with 17 bases between. The CDR3 is made up of 14 amino acids. Germline V gene lookup returns CDR1 MNHEY and CDR2 SVGAGI. CDR3 sequence: CASSQVQGAQTQYF. For the CDR3, the DNA is TGTGCCAGCAGCCAAGTACAGGGCGCGCAGACCCAGTACTTC.

This clone was counted a single time. CDR3 loop: CASSSGSQYGYTF. For the CDR3, the DNA is TGTGCCAGCAGCTCAGGGTCGCAATATGGCTACACCTTC. The chain joins TRBV11-2 to TRBJ1-2; tentative D call: TRBD1 (5 bases). Per the germline V gene, CDR1 is SGHAT and CDR2 is FQNNGV. V lost 4 bases and J lost 5, with 11 bases in between. This CDR3 contains 13 residues.

This chain connects TRBV7-2 to TRBJ1-2; tentatively, D is TRBD1 (5 bases). The CDR3 consists of 15 residues. V lost 1 base to trimming and J lost 4 bases, with 13 bases between them. Germline V gene data show CDR1 as SGHTA and CDR2 as FQGNSA. The CDR3 region is CASSLEYRMSYGYTF. CDR3 nucleotide sequence: TGTGCCAGCAGCTTAGAATACAGGATGAGCTATGGCTACACCTTC.

The chain uses TRBV6-2 or TRBV6-3 and TRBJ1-5, with 9 bases that match TRBD1. Germline V gives CDR1 MNHEY, CDR2 SVGEGT. After removal of 6 bases from V and 6 bases from J, the junction contained 3 bases not matched to a gene. The CDR3 covers 13 residues. This CDR3 is CASSDRGVQPQHF. CDR3 DNA: TGTGCCAGCAGCGACAGGGGGGTTCAGCCCCAGCATTTT.

This clone came up a few times. The chain carries TRBV6-2 or TRBV6-3 and TRBJ1-5, with a possible D match to TRBD1 (5 bases). Trimming removed 6 bases at V and 7 bases at J, with 13 bases between. The germline gives CDR1 MNHEY, CDR2 SVGEGT. The CDR3 contains 13 residues. The CDR3 DNA follows: TGTGCCAGCAGCACCCAGGGAGGCCAGCCCCAGCATTTT. Amino acid sequence: CASSTQGGQPQHF.